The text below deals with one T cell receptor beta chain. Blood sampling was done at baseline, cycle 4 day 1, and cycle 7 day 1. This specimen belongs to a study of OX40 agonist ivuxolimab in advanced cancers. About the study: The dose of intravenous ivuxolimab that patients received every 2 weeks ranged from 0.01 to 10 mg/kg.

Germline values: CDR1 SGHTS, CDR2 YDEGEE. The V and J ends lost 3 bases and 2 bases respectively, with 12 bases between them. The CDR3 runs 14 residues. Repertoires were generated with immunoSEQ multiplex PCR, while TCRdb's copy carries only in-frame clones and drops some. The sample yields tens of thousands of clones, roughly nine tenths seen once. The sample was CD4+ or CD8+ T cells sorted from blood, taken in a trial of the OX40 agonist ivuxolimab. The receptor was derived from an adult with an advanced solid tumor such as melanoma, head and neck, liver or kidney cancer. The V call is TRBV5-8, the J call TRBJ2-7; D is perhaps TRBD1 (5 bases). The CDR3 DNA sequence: TGTGCCAGCAGCTCACAGGAAATTACCTACGAGCAGTACTTC. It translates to CASSSQEITYEQYF.